The clone carrying this T cell receptor beta chain was recorded many times. What it recognizes is unknown. This sample was taken from a study of post-analysis software for immune sequencing data. Study-wide background: Relapsing-remitting, secondary progressive and progressive-relapsing multiple sclerosis were all included among the disease courses. Study conclusions and caveats: Samples sharing a preparation batch grouped tightly together when assessed by F measure. A handful of TRBV segments were significantly more frequent in patients than in controls. TRBV5-6, TRBV5-1 and TRBV20-1 were among these segments. Diversity measured as normalized Chao1 was significantly lower in multiple sclerosis patients than in controls.

cDNA libraries for TCR beta contained unique molecular identifiers. Input amounts of about 0.95 to 10 million T cells were used. These gave roughly 0.5 million cDNA molecules, so each molecule approximated one T cell. A single record per CDR3 protein comes from TCRdb applying MiXCR to the PCR reads. The table includes over 700,000 distinct CDR3 sequences, approximately 30% detected once. The germline gives CDR1 SGHRS, CDR2 YFSETQ. This CDR3 spans 14 amino acids. After removal of 5 bases from V and 7 bases from J, the junction contained 11 bases not matched to a gene. Material: blood. This chain uses TRBV5-1 with TRBJ2-7, with 8 bases matching TRBD2. This receptor was obtained from a girl aged 5 to 17 with multiple sclerosis. This chain's CDR3 is CASSSGTRVWEQYF. The CDR3 DNA reads as TGCGCCAGCAGTTCCGGGACTAGAGTCTGGGAGCAGTACTTC.